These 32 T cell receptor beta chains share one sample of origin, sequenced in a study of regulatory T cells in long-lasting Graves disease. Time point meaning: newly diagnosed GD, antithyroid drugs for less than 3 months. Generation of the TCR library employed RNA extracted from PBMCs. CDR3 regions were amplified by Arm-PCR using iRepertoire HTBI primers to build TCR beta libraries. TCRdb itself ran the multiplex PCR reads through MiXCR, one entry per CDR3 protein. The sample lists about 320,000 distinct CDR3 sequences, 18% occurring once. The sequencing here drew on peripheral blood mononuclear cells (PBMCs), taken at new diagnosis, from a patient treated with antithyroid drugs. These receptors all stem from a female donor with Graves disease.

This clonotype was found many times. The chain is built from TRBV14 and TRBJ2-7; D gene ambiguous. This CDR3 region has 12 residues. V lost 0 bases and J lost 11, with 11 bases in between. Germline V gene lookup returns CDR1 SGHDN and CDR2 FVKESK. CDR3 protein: CASSQDYLVKYF. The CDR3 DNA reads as TGTGCCAGCAGCCAAGACTACCTGGTAAAGTACTTC.

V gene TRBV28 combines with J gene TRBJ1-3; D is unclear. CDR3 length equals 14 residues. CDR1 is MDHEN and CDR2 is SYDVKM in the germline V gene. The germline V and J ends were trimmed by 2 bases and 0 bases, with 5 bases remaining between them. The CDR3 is CASSLLFSGNTIYF. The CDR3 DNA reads TGTGCCAGCAGTTTACTTTTCTCTGGAAACACCATATATTTT.

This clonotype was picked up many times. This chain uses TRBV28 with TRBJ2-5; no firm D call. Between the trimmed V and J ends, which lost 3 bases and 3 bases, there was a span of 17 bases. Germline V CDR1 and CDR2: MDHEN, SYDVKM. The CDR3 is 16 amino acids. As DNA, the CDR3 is TGTGCCAGCAGTTTTCTCGGGCAGGCCGAAGAAGAGACCCAGTACTTC. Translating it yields CASSFLGQAEEETQYF.

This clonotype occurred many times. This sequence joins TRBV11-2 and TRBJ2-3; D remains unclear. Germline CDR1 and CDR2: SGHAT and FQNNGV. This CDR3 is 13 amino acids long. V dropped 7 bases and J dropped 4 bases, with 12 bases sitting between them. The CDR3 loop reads CASTSWTPDTQYF. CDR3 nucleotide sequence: TGTGCCAGCACATCTTGGACCCCAGATACGCAGTATTTT. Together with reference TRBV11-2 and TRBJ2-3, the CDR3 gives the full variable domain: EAGVAQSPRYKIIEKRQSVAFWCNPISGHATLYWYQQILGQGPKLLIQFQNNGVVDDSQLPKDRFSAERLKGVDSTLKIQPAKLEDSAVYLCASTSWTPDTQYFGPGTRLTVL.

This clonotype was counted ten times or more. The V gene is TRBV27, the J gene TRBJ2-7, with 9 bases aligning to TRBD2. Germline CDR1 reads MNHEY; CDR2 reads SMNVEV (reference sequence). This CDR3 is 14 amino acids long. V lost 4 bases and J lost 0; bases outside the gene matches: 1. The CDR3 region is CASSSSGNSYEQYF. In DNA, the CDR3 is TGTGCCAGCAGTTCTAGCGGGAACTCCTACGAGCAGTACTTC.

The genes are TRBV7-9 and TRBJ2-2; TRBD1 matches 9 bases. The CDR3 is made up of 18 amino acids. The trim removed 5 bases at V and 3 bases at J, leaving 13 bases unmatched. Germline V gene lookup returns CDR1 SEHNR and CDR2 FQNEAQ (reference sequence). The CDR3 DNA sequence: TGTGCCAGCAGCCCACAACCGGGACAGGGTAGGGACACCGGGGAGCTGTTTTTT. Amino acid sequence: CASSPQPGQGRDTGELFF.

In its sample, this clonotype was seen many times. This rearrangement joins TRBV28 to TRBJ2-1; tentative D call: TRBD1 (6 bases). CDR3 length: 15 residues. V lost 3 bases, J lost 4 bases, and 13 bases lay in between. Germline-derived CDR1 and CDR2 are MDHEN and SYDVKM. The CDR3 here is CASSFFQGNYNEQFF. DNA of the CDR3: TGTGCCAGCAGTTTTTTCCAGGGGAATTACAATGAGCAGTTCTTC.

The CDR3 nucleotides read TGCGCCAGCAGTGCGGGACGGCCCTCCTACGAGCAGTACTTC. It is translated as CASSAGRPSYEQYF. The chain is built from TRBV10-2 and TRBJ2-7; D tentatively fits TRBD1 or TRBD2 (5 bases each). The length of the CDR3 is 14 residues. V dropped 4 bases and J dropped 0 bases, with 10 bases sitting between them. Germline CDR1 is WSHSY and CDR2 is SAAADI.

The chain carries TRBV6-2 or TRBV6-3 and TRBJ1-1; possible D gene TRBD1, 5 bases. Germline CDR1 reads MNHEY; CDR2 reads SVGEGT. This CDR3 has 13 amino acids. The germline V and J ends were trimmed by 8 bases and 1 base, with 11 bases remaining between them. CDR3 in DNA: TGTGCCAGCCGACTCACAGGGAACACTGAAGCTTTCTTT. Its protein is CASRLTGNTEAFF.

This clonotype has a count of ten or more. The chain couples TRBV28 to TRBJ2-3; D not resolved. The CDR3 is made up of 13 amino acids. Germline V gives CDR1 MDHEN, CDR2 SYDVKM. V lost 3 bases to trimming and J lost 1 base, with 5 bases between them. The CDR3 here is CASSFQGTDTQYF. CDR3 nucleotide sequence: TGTGCCAGCAGTTTTCAGGGCACAGATACGCAGTATTTT.

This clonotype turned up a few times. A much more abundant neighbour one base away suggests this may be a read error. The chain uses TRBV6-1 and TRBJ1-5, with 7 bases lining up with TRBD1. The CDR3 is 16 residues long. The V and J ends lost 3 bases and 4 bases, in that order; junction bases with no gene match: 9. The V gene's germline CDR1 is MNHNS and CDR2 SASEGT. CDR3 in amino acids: CASSEVEQGPNQPQHF. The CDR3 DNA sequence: TGTGCCAGCAGTGAGGTAGAACAGGGGCCGAATCAGCCCCAGCATTTT.

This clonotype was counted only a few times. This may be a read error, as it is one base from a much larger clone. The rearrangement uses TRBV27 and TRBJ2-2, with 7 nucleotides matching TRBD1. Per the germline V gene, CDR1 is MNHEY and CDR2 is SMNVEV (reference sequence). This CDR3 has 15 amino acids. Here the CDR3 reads CACSFVQGYTGELFF. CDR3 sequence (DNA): TGTGCCTGCAGTTTCGTACAGGGGTACACCGGGGAGCTGTTTTTT.

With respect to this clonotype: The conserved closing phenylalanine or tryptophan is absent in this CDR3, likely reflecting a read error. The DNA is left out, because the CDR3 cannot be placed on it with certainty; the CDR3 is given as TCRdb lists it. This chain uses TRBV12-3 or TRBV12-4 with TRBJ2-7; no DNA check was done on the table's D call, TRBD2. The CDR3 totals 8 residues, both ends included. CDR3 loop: CASSFLAG.

The DNA of the CDR3 is TGTGCCAGTAGTATCGCAGGGGGGGAGGGAAAAAATGAGCAGTTCTTC. Residues: CASSIAGGEGKNEQFF. The rearrangement uses TRBV19 and TRBJ2-1; TRBD1 or TRBD2 may be the D gene (7 bases each). Trimming removed 3 bases at V and 7 bases at J, with 19 bases between. This CDR3 spans 16 amino acids. Germline V gene sequence: CDR1 LNHDA, CDR2 SQIVND (reference sequence).

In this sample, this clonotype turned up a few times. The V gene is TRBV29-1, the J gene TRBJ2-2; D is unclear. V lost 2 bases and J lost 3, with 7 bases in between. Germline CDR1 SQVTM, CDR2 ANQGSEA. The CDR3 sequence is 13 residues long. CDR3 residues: CSVESQHTGELFF. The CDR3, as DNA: TGCAGCGTTGAATCACAGCACACCGGGGAGCTGTTTTTT.

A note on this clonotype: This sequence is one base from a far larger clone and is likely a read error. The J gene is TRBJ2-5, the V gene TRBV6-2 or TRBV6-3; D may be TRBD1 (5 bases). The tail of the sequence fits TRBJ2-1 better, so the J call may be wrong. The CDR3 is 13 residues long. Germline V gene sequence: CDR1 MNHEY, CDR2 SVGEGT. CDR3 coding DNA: TGTGTCAGCAGTGAACTGGACAACAATGAGCAGTTCTTC. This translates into CVSSELDNNEQFF.

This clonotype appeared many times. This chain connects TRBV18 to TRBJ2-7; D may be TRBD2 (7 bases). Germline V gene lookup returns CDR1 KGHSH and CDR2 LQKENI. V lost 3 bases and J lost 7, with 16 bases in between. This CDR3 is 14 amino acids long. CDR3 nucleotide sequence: TGTGCCAGCTCACCCTCGAGGGGGGGTGGAGAGCAGTACTTC. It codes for CASSPSRGGGEQYF.

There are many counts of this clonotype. The CDR3 DNA follows: TGTGCCAGTAGAGGGACAGACGCGAACACCGGGGAGCTGTTTTTT. Protein product: CASRGTDANTGELFF. This chain links TRBV19 with TRBJ2-2; the match to TRBD1 covers 7 bases. V was pared by 6 bases and J by 0 bases, with 4 bases of the junction left unmatched. This CDR3 contains 15 residues. Germline V CDR1 and CDR2: LNHDA, SQIVND (reference sequence).

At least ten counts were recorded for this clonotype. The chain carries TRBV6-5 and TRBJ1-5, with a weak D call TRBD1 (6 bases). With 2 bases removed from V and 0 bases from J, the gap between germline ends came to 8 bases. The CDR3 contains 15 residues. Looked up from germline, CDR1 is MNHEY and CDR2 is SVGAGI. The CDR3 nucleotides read TGTGCCAGCAGTTACACAGGGAATAGCAATCAGCCCCAGCATTTT. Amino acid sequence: CASSYTGNSNQPQHF.

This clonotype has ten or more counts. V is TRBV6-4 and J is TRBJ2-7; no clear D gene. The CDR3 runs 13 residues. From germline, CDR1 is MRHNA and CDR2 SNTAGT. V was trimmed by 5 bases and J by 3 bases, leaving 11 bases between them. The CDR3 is CASSQSQGYEQYF. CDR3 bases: TGTGCCAGCAGTCAATCCCAAGGCTACGAGCAGTACTTC.

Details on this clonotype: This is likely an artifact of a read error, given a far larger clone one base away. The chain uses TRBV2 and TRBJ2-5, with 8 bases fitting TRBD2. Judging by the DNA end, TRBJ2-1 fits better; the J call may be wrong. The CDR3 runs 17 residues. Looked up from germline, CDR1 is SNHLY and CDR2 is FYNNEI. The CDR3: CASSHQGGGRRRDKQFF. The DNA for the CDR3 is TGTGCCAGCAGTCACCAGGGAGGCGGGAGGCGACGGGATAAGCAGTTCTTC.

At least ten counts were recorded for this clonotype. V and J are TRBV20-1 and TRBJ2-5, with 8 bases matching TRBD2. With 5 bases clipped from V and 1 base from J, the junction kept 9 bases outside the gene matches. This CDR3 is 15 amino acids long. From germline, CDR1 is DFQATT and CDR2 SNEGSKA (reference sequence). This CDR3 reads CSAGHKRESQETQYF. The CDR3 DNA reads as TGCAGTGCTGGTCATAAGCGGGAGAGCCAAGAGACCCAGTACTTC.

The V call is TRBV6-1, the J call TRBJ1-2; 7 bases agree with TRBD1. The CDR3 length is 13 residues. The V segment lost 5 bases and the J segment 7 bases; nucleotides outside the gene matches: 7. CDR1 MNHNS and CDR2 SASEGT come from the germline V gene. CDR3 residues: CASSLTGTGGYTF. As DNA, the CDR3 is TGTGCCAGCAGTCTGACAGGGACGGGTGGCTACACCTTC.

CDR3 loop: CASSVEVLTSYNEQFF. In nucleotides, the CDR3 is TGTGCCAGCAGCGTAGAGGTCCTGACATCCTACAATGAGCAGTTCTTC. The V call is TRBV9, the J call TRBJ2-1, with D uncertain. The ends were cut back, 0 bases at V and 1 base at J, with 11 bases in the middle. The V gene's germline CDR1 is SGDLS and CDR2 YYNGEE. The CDR3 length is 16 residues.

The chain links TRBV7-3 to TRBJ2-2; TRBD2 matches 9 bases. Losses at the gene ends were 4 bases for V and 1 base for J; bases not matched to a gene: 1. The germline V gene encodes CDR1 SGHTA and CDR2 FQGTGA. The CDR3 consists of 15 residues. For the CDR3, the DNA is TGTGCCAGCAGCTCGACTAGCGGGAACACCGGGGAGCTGTTTTTT. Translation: CASSSTSGNTGELFF. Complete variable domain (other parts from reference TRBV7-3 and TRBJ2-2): GAGVSQTPSNKVTEKGKYVELRCDPISGHTALYWYRQSLGQGPEFLIYFQGTGAADDSGLPNDRFFAVRPEGSVSTLKIQRTERGDSAVYLCASSSTSGNTGELFFGEGSRLTVL.

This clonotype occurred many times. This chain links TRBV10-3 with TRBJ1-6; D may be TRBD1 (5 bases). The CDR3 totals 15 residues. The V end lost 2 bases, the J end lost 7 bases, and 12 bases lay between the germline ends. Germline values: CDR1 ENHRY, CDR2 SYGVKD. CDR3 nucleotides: TGTGCCATCAGTGAGGGGGCCGGGAGCAATTCACCCCTCCACTTT. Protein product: CAISEGAGSNSPLHF.

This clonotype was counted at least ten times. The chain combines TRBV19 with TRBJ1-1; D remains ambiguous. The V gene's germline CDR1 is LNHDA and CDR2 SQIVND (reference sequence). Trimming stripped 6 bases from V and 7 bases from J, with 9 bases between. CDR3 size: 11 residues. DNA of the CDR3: TGTGCCAGTAGAAAACGGGGTGAAGCTTTCTTT. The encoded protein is CASRKRGEAFF.

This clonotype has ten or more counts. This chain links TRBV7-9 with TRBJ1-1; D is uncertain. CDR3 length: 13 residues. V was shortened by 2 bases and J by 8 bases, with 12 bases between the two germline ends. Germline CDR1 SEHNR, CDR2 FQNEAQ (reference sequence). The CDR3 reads CASSLQARPEAFF. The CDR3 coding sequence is TGTGCCAGCAGCTTACAGGCCCGACCAGAAGCTTTCTTT.

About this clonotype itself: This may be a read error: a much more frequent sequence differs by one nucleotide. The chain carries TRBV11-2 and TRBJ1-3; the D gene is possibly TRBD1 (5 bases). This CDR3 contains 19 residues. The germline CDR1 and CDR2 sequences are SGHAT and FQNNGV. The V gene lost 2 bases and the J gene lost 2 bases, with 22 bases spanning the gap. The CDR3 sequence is CASSLPNAIEGPPGNTIYF. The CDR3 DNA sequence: TGTGCCAGCAGCTTACCGAACGCAATCGAGGGGCCCCCTGGAAACACCATATATTTT.

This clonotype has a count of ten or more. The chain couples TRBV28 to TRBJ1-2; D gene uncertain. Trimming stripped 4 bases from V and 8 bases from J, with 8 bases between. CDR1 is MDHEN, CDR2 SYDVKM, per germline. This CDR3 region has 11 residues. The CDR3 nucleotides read TGTGCCAGCAGTTCCGGGGTCGGCTACACCTTC. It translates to CASSSGVGYTF.

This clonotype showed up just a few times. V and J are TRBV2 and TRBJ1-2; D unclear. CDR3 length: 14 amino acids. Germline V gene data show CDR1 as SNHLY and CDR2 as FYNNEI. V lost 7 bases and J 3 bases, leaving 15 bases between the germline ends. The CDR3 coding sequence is TGTGCCAGCACTAGAGGTGAGGGAGACTATGGCTACACCTTC. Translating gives CASTRGEGDYGYTF.

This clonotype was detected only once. CDR3: CASSITGARGYTF. The CDR3 DNA reads as TGTGCCAGCTCAATTACAGGGGCCCGGGGCTACACCTTC. This sequence joins TRBV9 and TRBJ1-2, with 7 bases that match TRBD1. The CDR3 runs 13 residues. The V gene's germline CDR1 is SGDLS and CDR2 YYNGEE. V lost 7 bases to trimming and J lost 8 bases; unmatched junction nucleotides: 11.